The 27 T cell receptor beta chains below come from one sample, sequenced in a study of T cell responses to AZD1222 COVID-19 vaccine. TCRdb's table, derived via immunoSEQ multiplex PCR, lists solely in-frame clones and lacks some. Seen here are under 150,000 clones, 93% observed once, and the top ten hold 5.4%. The starting material was peripheral blood, obtained on day 0 of AZD1222 vaccination. These receptors originate from an adult in good health.

This chain connects TRBV12-5 to TRBJ2-3; D not certain. CDR1 is LGHNT, CDR2 FRNRAP, per germline. The CDR3 contains 12 residues. V was pared by 4 bases and J by 2 bases, with 4 bases between. Written as DNA, the CDR3 is TGTGCTAGTGGTTCCAACACAGATACGCAGTATTTT. Residues: CASGSNTDTQYF.

This clone was observed at least ten times. This rearrangement joins TRBV28 to TRBJ1-1; D unclear. Germline V lookup: CDR1 MDHEN, CDR2 SYDVKM. This CDR3 comprises 13 residues. V lost 3 bases and J 4 bases, leaving 9 bases between the germline ends. CDR3 in amino acids: CASSLGYVTEAFF. The CDR3 nucleotides read TGTGCCAGCAGTTTGGGGTACGTCACTGAAGCTTTCTTT.

The J gene is TRBJ1-2, the V gene TRBV4-2; maybe TRBD1 (5 bases). The germline gives CDR1 LGHNA, CDR2 YNFKEQ. This CDR3 has 11 residues. Trimming cost V 10 bases and J 3 bases, with 9 bases left between them. For the CDR3, the DNA is TGTGCCACCGGGACCCACTATGGCTACACCTTC. Its protein is CATGTHYGYTF.

The genes are TRBV2 and TRBJ2-2, with TRBD2 matching 10 bases. Germline V CDR1 and CDR2: SNHLY, FYNNEI. CDR3 size: 15 residues. J lost 7 bases, V lost 6 bases, and 8 bases had no gene match. Here the CDR3 DNA reads TGTGCCAGCAGAGCCGCTCGACTAGCGGGCGGGGAGCTGTTTTTT. Translating it yields CASRAARLAGGELFF.

The gene calls are TRBV18 and TRBJ2-7; D not certain. Germline V gives CDR1 KGHSH, CDR2 LQKENI. The V end was cut by 5 bases, the J end by 9 bases, with 17 bases between. The CDR3 runs 13 residues. CDR3 DNA: TGTGCCAGCTCATTTGGTTACGGCGGTGGGCAGTACTTC. This translates into CASSFGYGGGQYF.

This chain links TRBV19 with TRBJ2-1, with 13 nucleotides matching TRBD2. CDR1 and CDR2 (germline): LNHDA, SQIVND (reference sequence). There are 17 residues in the CDR3. Trimming at V came to 5 bases and at J to 6 bases, leaving 10 bases not matched to a gene. For the CDR3, the DNA is TGTGCCAGTAGTGCTTATGTGGGACTAGCGGGACGCAATGAGCAGTTCTTC. This codes for CASSAYVGLAGRNEQFF.

CDR3 protein: CATSDSPGQGTRELFF. The CDR3 DNA follows: TGTGCCACCAGTGATTCACCGGGACAAGGGACCAGGGAGCTGTTTTTT. This sequence joins TRBV24-1 and TRBJ2-2, with D possibly TRBD1 on 6 matching bases. Trimming removed 2 bases from V and 9 bases from J, with 18 bases in between. Germline V lookup: CDR1 KGHDR, CDR2 SFDVKD. This CDR3 spans 16 amino acids.

This chain uses TRBV5-4 with TRBJ1-2; the D is unclear. Germline loops: CDR1 SGHNT, CDR2 YYREEE (reference sequence). Trimming cost V 0 bases and J 5 bases, with 17 bases left between them. This CDR3 spans 16 amino acids. CDR3 sequence: CASSLGQWSKDYGYTF. For the CDR3, the DNA is TGTGCCAGCAGCTTGGGTCAATGGAGTAAAGATTATGGCTACACCTTC.

The CDR3 nucleotides read TGTGCCAGCAGCTTCGGGACAGGGCTATGGCCCCAGCATTTT. It codes for CASSFGTGLWPQHF. V and J are TRBV11-2 and TRBJ1-5, with 9 bases lining up with TRBD1. V trimming: 3 bases; J trimming: 9 bases; junction bases outside the gene matches: 6. CDR1 is SGHAT, CDR2 FQNNGV, per germline. CDR3 length equals 14 residues.

Regarding this clone: The junction departs from germline at one end; a sequencing error may be responsible. The chain combines TRBV5-1 with TRBJ2-7; D gene uncertain. The CDR3 is 16 amino acids. Per germline, CDR1 SGHRS and CDR2 YFSETQ. In DNA form, the CDR3 reads TGCGCCAGCAGCCATGAATTGGGGATACTCTCCAACGAGCAGTACTTC. As protein: CASSHELGILSNEQYF.

The count of this clone is one. V is TRBV28 and J is TRBJ2-5; D is unclear. Germline V gene data show CDR1 as MDHEN and CDR2 as SYDVKM. The CDR3 consists of 16 residues. V was cut by 3 bases and J by 6 bases, with 20 bases left in between. The CDR3 nucleotides are TGTGCCAGCAGTTTTCCGGGCAGAGATGTCGCGCAGACCCAGTACTTC. Encoded protein: CASSFPGRDVAQTQYF.

V and J are TRBV11-3 and TRBJ2-5; 8 bases map to TRBD1. Germline lookup yields CDR1 SGHNT and CDR2 YENEEA. There are 15 residues in the CDR3. The trim removed 2 bases at V and 1 base at J, leaving 3 bases unmatched. The CDR3 loop reads CASSLRQGLQETQYF. The CDR3 bases are TGTGCCAGCAGCTTAAGACAGGGGCTCCAAGAGACCCAGTACTTC.

On this clone: Other DNA sequences of this sample code for an identical CDR3. This chain connects TRBV18 to TRBJ1-1; D perhaps matches TRBD1 (5 bases). Deletions cut 2 bases from V and 1 base from J, with 5 bases between. CDR1 and CDR2 from the germline V gene are KGHSH and LQKENI. CDR3 size: 13 residues. Written as DNA, the CDR3 is TGTGCCAGCTCACCAGGACAGAACACTGAAGCTTTCTTT. The encoded protein is CASSPGQNTEAFF.

This chain links TRBV7-2 with TRBJ2-1; 8 nucleotides line up with TRBD2. Trimming removed 4 bases from V and 2 bases from J; junction bases left unmatched: 10. Germline-derived CDR1 and CDR2 are SGHTA and FQGNSA. The CDR3 contains 17 residues. The CDR3 sequence is CASSSQAGAKAYNEQFF. DNA for the CDR3: TGTGCCAGCAGCTCTCAAGCGGGAGCGAAGGCCTACAATGAGCAGTTCTTC.

The chain links TRBV18 to TRBJ1-4; 9 positions match TRBD1. This CDR3 contains 14 residues. The V segment lost 3 bases and the J segment 8 bases; nucleotides outside the gene matches: 4. Germline lookup yields CDR1 KGHSH and CDR2 LQKENI. The CDR3 DNA is TGTGCCAGCTCACCGGGACAGGGCTGGGAAAAACTGTTTTTT. Its translation is CASSPGQGWEKLFF.

The chain carries TRBV7-2 and TRBJ2-2, with 8 bases that match TRBD2. The CDR3 loop spans 14 amino acids. With V trimmed by 5 bases and J by 4 bases, 3 bases remained unmatched. The germline V gene has CDR1 SGHTA and CDR2 FQGNSA. The CDR3 DNA sequence: TGTGCCAGCAGCACTAGCGGTGGCACCGGGGAGCTGTTTTTT. Its translation: CASSTSGGTGELFF.

This sequence joins TRBV5-4 and TRBJ2-5; D assignment may be TRBD1 or TRBD2 (6 bases each). This CDR3 has 15 residues. Germline V gene data show CDR1 as SGHNT and CDR2 as YYREEE (reference sequence). V was shortened by 5 bases and J by 0 bases, with 14 bases between the two germline ends. CDR3 residues: CASRLEGHHQETQYF. DNA for the CDR3: TGTGCCAGCAGACTGGAGGGACACCACCAAGAGACCCAGTACTTC.

Only one count was recorded for this clone. The V and J genes are TRBV7-8 and TRBJ1-4, with 8 bases lining up with TRBD1. CDR1 and CDR2 (germline): SGHVS, FQNEAQ. The CDR3 extends over 14 amino acids. J lost 7 bases, V lost 3 bases, and 4 bases had no gene match. The CDR3 here is CASSFGQGSEKLFF. In DNA form, the CDR3 reads TGTGCCAGCAGCTTCGGACAGGGAAGTGAAAAACTGTTTTTT. Filled out from reference TRBV7-8 and TRBJ1-4, the complete variable domain reads GAGVSQSPRYKVAKRGQDVALRCDPISGHVSLFWYQQALGQGPEFLTYFQNEAQLDKSGLPSDRFFAERPEGSVSTLKIQRTQQEDSAVYLCASSFGQGSEKLFFGSGTQLSVL.

This chain connects TRBV13 to TRBJ1-1; D not resolved. The CDR3 has 13 residues. Trimming removed 5 bases at V and 0 bases at J, with 7 bases between. CDR1 is PRHDT and CDR2 is FYEKMQ in the germline V gene (reference sequence). The CDR3 sequence is CASSITLNTEAFF. CDR3 DNA sequence: TGTGCCAGCAGCATCACCTTGAACACTGAAGCTTTCTTT.

The chain couples TRBV4-3 to TRBJ2-7, with 8 nucleotides matching TRBD2. The V and J ends lost 0 bases and 2 bases, in that order; junction bases with no gene match: 6. Germline lookup yields CDR1 LGHNA and CDR2 YSLEER. The CDR3 totals 16 residues. CDR3 loop: CASSQDSSGSPYEQYF. The CDR3 DNA reads as TGCGCCAGCAGCCAAGATTCGAGCGGGAGCCCCTACGAGCAGTACTTC.

V is TRBV7-8 and J is TRBJ2-5, with D perhaps given as TRBD1 or TRBD2 (5 bases each). CDR3 length equals 16 residues. Germline V gives CDR1 SGHVS, CDR2 FQNEAQ. V was shortened by 5 bases and J by 0 bases, with 16 bases between the two germline ends. The CDR3 loop reads CASSLSPGTYQETQYF. Here the CDR3 DNA reads TGTGCCAGCAGCCTGAGCCCAGGGACCTACCAAGAGACCCAGTACTTC.

The rearrangement links TRBV7-2 to TRBJ2-5; the D is unclear. This CDR3 comprises 11 residues. Trimming cost V 7 bases and J 5 bases, with 8 bases left between them. Germline V lookup: CDR1 SGHTA, CDR2 FQGNSA. The CDR3 here is CASTSSETQYF. The CDR3, as DNA: TGTGCCAGCACCTCCTCGGAGACCCAGTACTTC.

The chain has TRBV29-1 and TRBJ1-2, with D unclear. The CDR3 runs 14 residues. V lost 4 bases and J lost 2, with 14 bases in between. Germline V gene data show CDR1 as SQVTM and CDR2 as ANQGSEA. The CDR3 region is CSVAPAERNYGYTF. The CDR3 nucleotides are TGCAGCGTTGCCCCAGCGGAGAGGAACTATGGCTACACCTTC.

This CDR3 is CASAGRDTGELFF. CDR3 nucleotides: TGTGCCAGCGCCGGGAGAGACACCGGGGAGCTGTTTTTT. V and J are TRBV28 and TRBJ2-2; D may be TRBD2 (6 bases). This CDR3 region has 13 residues. V was shortened by 8 bases and J by 3 bases, with 10 bases between the two germline ends. CDR1 and CDR2 from the germline V gene are MDHEN and SYDVKM. Using reference TRBV28 and TRBJ2-2 for the parts outside the CDR3, the full variable domain is DVKVTQSSRYLVKRTGEKVFLECVQDMDHENMFWYRQDPGLGLRLIYFSYDVKMKEKGDIPEGYSVSREKKERFSLILESASTNQTSMYLCASAGRDTGELFFGEGSRLTVL.

This chain uses TRBV20-1 with TRBJ2-7; D ambiguous. The germline CDR1 and CDR2 sequences are DFQATT and SNEGSKA (reference sequence). Between the trimmed V and J ends, which lost 2 bases and 5 bases, there was a span of 7 bases. The CDR3 loop spans 11 amino acids. CDR3 in DNA: TGCAGTGCTAGAAGTCCCCACGAGCAGTACTTC. Its translation: CSARSPHEQYF.

The rearrangement joins TRBV3-1 (or the pseudogene TRBV3-2) to TRBJ1-6; 9 nucleotides agree with TRBD1. Germline loops: CDR1 LGHDT, CDR2 YNNKEL (reference sequence). The junction had 6 bases not matched to a gene; V was cut back by 4 bases and J by 11 bases. The CDR3 is 14 amino acids. The CDR3 spells CASSRGQGTAPLHF. CDR3 DNA: TGTGCCAGCAGCCGGGGACAGGGAACGGCACCCCTCCACTTT.

The chain is built from TRBV9 and TRBJ2-3; TRBD2 matches 13 bases. The CDR3 runs to 18 residues. Germline V CDR1 and CDR2: SGDLS, YYNGEE. Trimming took 0 bases from V and 0 from J; bases not matched to a gene: 4. DNA for the CDR3: TGTGCCAGCAGCGTAGGGACTAGCGGGGGTTTAAGCACAGATACGCAGTATTTT. Residues: CASSVGTSGGLSTDTQYF.